The clone carrying this T cell receptor beta chain was seen many times. The sample belongs to a study of T cells in Graves' hyperthyroidism and ophthalmopathy. What was amplified from RNA transcripts were TCR beta CDR3 regions. The HTBI set primed first-round TCR CDR3 RT-PCR. TCRdb fed the multiplex PCR reads into MiXCR, producing one record per CDR3 protein. The data show around 580,000 distinct CDR3 sequences, about a sixth seen once. This CDR3 comprises 17 residues. Trimming pared 0 bases from V and 2 bases from J, leaving 16 bases between. Germline CDR1 reads DFQATT; CDR2 reads SNEGSKA (reference sequence).

J is TRBJ2-2 and V is TRBV20-1; tentatively, D is TRBD2 (5 bases). The sequenced material came from blood. This TCR was sampled from a young woman with Graves' hyperthyroidism. CDR3 in DNA: TGCAGTGCTAGAGATGGGTTTCCTAGCACTAACACCGGGGAGCTGTTTTTT. Its translation: CSARDGFPSTNTGELFF.